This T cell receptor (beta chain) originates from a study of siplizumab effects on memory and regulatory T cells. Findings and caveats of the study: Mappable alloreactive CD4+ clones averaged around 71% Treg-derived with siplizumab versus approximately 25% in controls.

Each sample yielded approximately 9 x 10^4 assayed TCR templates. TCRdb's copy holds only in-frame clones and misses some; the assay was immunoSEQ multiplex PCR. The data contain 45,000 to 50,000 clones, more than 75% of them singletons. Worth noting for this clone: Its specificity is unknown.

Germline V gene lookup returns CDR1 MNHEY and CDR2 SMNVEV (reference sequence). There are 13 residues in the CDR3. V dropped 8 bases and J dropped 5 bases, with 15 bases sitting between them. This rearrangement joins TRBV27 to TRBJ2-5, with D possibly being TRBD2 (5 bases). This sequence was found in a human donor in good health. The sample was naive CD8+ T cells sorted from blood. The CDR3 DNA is TGTGCCAGCGCCCGGGGAAGCCCGGAGACCCAGTACTTC. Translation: CASARGSPETQYF.